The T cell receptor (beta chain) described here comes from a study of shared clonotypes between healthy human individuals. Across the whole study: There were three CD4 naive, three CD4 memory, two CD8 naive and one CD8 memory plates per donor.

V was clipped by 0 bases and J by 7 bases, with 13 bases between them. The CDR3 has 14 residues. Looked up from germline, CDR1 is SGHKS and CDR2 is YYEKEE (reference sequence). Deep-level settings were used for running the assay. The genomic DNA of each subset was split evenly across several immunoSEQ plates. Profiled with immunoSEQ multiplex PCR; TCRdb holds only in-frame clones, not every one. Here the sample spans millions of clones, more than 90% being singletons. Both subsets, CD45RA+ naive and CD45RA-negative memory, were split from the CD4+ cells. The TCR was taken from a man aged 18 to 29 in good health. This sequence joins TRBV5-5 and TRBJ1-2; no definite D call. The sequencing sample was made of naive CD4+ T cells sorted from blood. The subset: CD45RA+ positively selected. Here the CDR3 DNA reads TGTGCCAGCAGCTTGGGGCTTCAAGGGCGTGGCTACACCTTC. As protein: CASSLGLQGRGYTF.